What follows is one T cell receptor beta chain and its context. No DNA is shown, since the ends of the CDR3 on it are uncertain; the CDR3 is the one TCRdb lists. This record belongs to a study of shared clonotypes between healthy human individuals. An even split of each subset's genomic DNA across several immunoSEQ plates was performed. The unsorted PBMC replicate PCRs were performed with approximately 300 ng DNA, 30,000 to 35,000 T cell genomes. Some clones are missing from TCRdb's copy, which holds only in-frame ones; the method was immunoSEQ multiplex PCR. The sample comprises hundreds of thousands of clones, 60% to 80% of which are singletons, and around 11% rests with the top ten. The CDR3 extends over 12 residues, inclusive of both ends. Germline values: CDR1 LNHNV, CDR2 YYDKDF (reference sequence).

The rearrangement joins TRBV15 to TRBJ1-1. Sequenced sample: PBMCs. The sequence was collected from a woman between 35 and 50 years old in good health. Some clones in this sample may be carry-over from other donors' samples. Here the CDR3 reads CATSKWGPGTFF.